The sequence of this T cell receptor beta chain was determined in a study of blood T cell repertoires in COVID-19. In the original analysis: Amplified reference gene primers provided the basis for estimating nucleated cell counts. Sequencing used immunoSEQ multiplex PCR; TCRdb keeps in-frame clones, though not all of them. V, J and clone size are those of that table, while D and trimming were read from the DNA. The sample carries around 170,000 clones, under 85% recorded once. This CDR3 contains 11 residues. Trimming removed 8 bases at V and 6 bases at J, with 10 bases between. Germline V CDR1 and CDR2: SNHLY, FYNNEI.

The specimen sequenced was peripheral blood. This TCR was recovered from a woman in her 40s with acute or convalescent COVID-19. The gene calls are TRBV2 and TRBJ1-1, with D perhaps TRBD1 (6 bases). The chain's CDR3 is CASVQGPEAFF. The CDR3 nucleotides are TGTGCCAGCGTACAGGGCCCTGAAGCTTTCTTT.